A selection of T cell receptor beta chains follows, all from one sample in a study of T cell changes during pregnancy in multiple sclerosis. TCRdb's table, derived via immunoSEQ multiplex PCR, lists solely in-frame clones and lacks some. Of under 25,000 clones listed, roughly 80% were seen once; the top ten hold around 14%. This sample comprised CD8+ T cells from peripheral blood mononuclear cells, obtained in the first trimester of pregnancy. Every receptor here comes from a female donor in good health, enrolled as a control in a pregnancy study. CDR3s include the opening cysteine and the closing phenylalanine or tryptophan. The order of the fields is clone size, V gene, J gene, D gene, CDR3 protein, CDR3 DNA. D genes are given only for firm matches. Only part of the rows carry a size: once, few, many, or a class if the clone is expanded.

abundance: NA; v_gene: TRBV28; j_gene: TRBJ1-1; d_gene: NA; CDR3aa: CASSSPRGRAEAFF; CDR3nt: TGTGCCAGCAGTTCGCCCAGGGGTCGGGCTGAAGCTTTCTTT
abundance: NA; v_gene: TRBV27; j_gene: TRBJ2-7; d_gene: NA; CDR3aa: CASSSLADEQYF; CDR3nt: TGTGCCAGCAGTTCTCTGGCGGACGAGCAGTACTTC
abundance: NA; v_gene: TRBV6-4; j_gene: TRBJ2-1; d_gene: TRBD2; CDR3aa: CASSDEAGVGYNEQFF; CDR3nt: TGTGCCAGCAGTGACGAGGCGGGAGTGGGCTACAATGAGCAGTTCTTC
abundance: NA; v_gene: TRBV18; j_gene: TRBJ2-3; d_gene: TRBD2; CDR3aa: CASSPQTSGLTDTQYF; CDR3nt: TGTGCCAGCTCACCCCAGACTAGCGGATTAACAGATACGCAGTATTTT
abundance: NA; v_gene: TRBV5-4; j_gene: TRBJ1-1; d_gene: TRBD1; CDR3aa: CASSVGQGARGNTEAFF; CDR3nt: TGTGCCAGCAGCGTCGGACAGGGGGCCCGAGGGAACACTGAAGCTTTCTTT
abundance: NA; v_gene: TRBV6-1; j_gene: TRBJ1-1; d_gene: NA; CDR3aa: CASSEEGDGGAEAFF; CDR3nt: TGTGCCAGCAGTGAAGAGGGGGATGGGGGCGCTGAAGCTTTCTTT
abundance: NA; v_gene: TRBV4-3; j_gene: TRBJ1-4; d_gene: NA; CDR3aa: CASSQDPRNEKLFF; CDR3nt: TGCGCCAGCAGCCAAGATCCGCGGAATGAAAAACTGTTTTTT
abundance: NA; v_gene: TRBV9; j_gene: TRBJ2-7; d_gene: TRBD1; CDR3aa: CASSSHSTGVTSYEQYF; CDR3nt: TGTGCCAGCAGCTCTCACTCGACAGGGGTCACTTCCTACGAGCAGTACTTC
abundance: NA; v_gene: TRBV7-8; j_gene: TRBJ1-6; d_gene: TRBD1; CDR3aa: CASSWGQGLDSTLHF; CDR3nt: TGTGCCAGCAGCTGGGGACAGGGACTTGATTCGACCCTCCACTTT
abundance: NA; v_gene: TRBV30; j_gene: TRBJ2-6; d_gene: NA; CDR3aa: CAWSGGSGANVLTF; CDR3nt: TGTGCCTGGAGCGGCGGTTCTGGGGCCAACGTCCTGACTTTC
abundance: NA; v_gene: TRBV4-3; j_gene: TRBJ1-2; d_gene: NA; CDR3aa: CASSQLRRGGYGYTF; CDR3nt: TGCGCCAGCAGCCAGCTCCGACGGGGGGGCTATGGCTACACCTTC
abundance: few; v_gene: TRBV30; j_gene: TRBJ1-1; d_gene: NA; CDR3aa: CAWRQNTEAFF; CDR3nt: TGTGCCTGGAGACAGAACACTGAAGCTTTCTTT
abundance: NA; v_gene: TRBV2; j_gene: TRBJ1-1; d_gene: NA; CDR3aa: CASTNSRPHTEAFF; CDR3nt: TGTGCCAGCACCAACAGCCGGCCACACACTGAAGCTTTCTTT
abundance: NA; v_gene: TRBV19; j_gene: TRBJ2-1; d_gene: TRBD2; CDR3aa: CASSGFGPRGGNEQFF; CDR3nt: TGTGCCAGTAGTGGTTTCGGGCCTCGGGGGGGCAATGAGCAGTTCTTC
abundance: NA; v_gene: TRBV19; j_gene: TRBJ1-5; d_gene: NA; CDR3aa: CASSNPYTGPNQPQHF; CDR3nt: TGTGCCAGTAGTAACCCCTACACAGGCCCCAATCAGCCCCAGCATTTT
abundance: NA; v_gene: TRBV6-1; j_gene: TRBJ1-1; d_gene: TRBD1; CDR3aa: CASSEAQGQSNAAFF; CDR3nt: TGTGCCAGCAGTGAAGCGCAGGGACAGTCGAATGCAGCTTTCTTT
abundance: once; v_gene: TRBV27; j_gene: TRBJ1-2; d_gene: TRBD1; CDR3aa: CASSFRGYGYTF; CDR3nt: TGTGCCAGCAGTTTCAGGGGGTATGGCTACACCTTC
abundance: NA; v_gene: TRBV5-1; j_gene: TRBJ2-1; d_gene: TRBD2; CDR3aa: CASSPAAGSSYNEQFF; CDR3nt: TGCGCCAGCAGCCCAGCAGCGGGGAGCTCCTACAATGAGCAGTTCTTC
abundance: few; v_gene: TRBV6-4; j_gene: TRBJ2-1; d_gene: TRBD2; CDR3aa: CASSDGTSSGNEQFF; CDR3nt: TGTGCCAGCAGTGACGGGACTAGCAGTGGGAATGAGCAGTTCTTC
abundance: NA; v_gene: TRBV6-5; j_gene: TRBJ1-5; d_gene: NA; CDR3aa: CASSLDGGSQPQHF; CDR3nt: TGTGCCAGCAGCCTGGACGGGGGAAGTCAGCCCCAGCATTTT
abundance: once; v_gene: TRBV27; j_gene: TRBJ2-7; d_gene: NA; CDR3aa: CASSLSPTREQYF; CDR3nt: TGTGCCAGCAGTTTATCCCCGACTAGGGAGCAGTACTTC
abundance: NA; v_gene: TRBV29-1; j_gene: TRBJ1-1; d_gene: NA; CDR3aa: CSVVIGEAFF; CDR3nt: TGCAGCGTTGTGATCGGGGAAGCTTTCTTT
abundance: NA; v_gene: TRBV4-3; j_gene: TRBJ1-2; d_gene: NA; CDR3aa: CASSQETATGYGYTF; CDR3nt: TGCGCCAGCAGCCAAGAGACGGCCACGGGGTATGGCTACACCTTC
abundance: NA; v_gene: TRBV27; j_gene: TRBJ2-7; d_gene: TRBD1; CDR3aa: CASSLWGQGAPYEQYF; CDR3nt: TGTGCCAGCAGTTTATGGGGTCAGGGGGCCCCCTACGAGCAGTACTTC
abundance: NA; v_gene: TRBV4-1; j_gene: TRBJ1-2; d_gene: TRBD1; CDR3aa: CASSHSTFGQGAMGNYGYTF; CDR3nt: TGCGCCAGCAGCCATAGTACCTTCGGACAGGGGGCAATGGGGAACTATGGCTACACCTTC
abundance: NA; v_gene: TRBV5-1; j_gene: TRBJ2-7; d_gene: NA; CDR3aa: CASSLSGEQYF; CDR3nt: TGCGCCAGCAGCTTGTCGGGAGAGCAGTACTTC
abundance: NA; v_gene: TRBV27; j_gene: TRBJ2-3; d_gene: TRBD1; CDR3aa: CASSPRDRATDTQYF; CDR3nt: TGTGCCAGCAGCCCCCGGGACAGAGCCACAGATACGCAGTATTTT
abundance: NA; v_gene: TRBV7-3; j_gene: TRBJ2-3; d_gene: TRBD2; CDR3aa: CASGLGRGSDTQYF; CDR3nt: TGTGCCAGCGGACTGGGGAGGGGAAGTGATACGCAGTATTTT
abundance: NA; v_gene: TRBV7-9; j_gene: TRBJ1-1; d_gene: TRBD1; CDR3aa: CASSPGTGAGIWTEAFF; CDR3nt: TGTGCCAGCAGCCCCGGGACAGGCGCCGGGATTTGGACTGAAGCTTTCTTT
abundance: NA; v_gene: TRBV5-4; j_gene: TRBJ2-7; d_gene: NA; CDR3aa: CASSLDFHTFYEQYF; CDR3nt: TGTGCCAGCAGCTTAGATTTTCACACCTTCTACGAGCAGTACTTC
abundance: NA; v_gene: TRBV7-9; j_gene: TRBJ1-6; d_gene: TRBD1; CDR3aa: CASSPRDRGGPINSPLHF; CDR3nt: TGTGCCAGCAGCCCCCGGGACAGGGGTGGCCCCATTAATTCACCCCTCCACTTT
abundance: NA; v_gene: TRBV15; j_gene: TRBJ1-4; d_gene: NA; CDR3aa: CATSRSRGATNEKLFF; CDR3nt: TGTGCCACCAGCAGATCCAGGGGAGCAACTAATGAAAAACTGTTTTTT
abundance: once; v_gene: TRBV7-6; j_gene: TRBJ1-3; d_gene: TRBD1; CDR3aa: CASSDQDRERSGNTIYF; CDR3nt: TGTGCCAGCAGCGATCAAGACAGGGAAAGGTCTGGAAACACCATATATTTT
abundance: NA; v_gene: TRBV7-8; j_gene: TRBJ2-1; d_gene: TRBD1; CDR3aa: CASSLTGGSYNEQFF; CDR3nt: TGTGCCAGCAGCTTAACAGGGGGCTCCTACAATGAGCAGTTCTTC
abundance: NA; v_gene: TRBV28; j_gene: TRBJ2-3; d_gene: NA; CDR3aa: CASSLTGLAFTDTQYF; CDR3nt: TGTGCCAGCAGTTTAACCGGTTTAGCCTTCACAGATACGCAGTATTTT
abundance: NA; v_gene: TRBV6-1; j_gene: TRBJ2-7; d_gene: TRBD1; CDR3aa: CARRDRPAYEQYF; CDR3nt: TGTGCCCGAAGGGACAGACCGGCCTACGAGCAGTACTTC
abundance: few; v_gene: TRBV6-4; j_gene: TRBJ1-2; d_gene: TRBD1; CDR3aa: CASSDSGTGGHGYTF; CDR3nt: TGTGCCAGCAGTGACTCCGGGACAGGGGGGCATGGCTACACCTTC
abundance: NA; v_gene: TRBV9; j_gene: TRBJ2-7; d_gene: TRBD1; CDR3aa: CASSDGQGVGAYEQYF; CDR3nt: TGTGCCAGCAGCGACGGACAGGGGGTGGGGGCCTACGAGCAGTACTTC
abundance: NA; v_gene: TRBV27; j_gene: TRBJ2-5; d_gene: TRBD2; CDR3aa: CASSPTGTSPETQYF; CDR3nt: TGTGCCAGCAGTCCAACGGGGACTAGCCCCGAGACCCAGTACTTC
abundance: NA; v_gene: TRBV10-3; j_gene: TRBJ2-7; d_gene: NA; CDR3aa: CAISPRTYYEQYF; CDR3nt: TGTGCCATCAGTCCCAGGACTTACTACGAGCAGTACTTC
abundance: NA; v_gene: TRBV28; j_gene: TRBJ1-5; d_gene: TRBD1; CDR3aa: CASSLPPGAGQGSNQPQHF; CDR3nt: TGTGCCAGCAGTTTACCTCCGGGGGCCGGACAGGGTAGCAATCAGCCCCAGCATTTT
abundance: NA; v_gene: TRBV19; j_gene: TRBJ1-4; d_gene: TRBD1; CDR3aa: CASSTDRDNEKLFF; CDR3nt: TGTGCCAGTAGTACGGACAGGGATAATGAAAAACTGTTTTTT
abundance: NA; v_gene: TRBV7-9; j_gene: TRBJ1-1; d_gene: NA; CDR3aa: CASTIGGTEAFF; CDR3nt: TGTGCCAGCACCATCGGGGGGACTGAAGCTTTCTTT
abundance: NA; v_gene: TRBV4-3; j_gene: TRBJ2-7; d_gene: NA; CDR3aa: CASSQDQGIYEQYF; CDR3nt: TGCGCCAGCAGCCAAGACCAGGGGATCTACGAGCAGTACTTC
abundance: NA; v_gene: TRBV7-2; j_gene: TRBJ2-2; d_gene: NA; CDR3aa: CASSLWQGTGELFF; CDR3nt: TGTGCCAGCAGCTTATGGCAGGGCACCGGGGAGCTGTTTTTT
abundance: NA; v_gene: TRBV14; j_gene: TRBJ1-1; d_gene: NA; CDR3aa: CASSQDPPGAEAFF; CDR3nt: TGTGCCAGCAGCCAAGACCCCCCCGGGGCTGAAGCTTTCTTT
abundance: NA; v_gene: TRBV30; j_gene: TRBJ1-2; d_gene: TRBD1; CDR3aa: CAWSPGTGNYGYTF; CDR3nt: TGTGCCTGGAGCCCCGGGACAGGGAACTATGGCTACACCTTC
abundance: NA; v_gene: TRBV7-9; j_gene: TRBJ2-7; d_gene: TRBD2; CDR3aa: CASSSRTSGGASHEQYF; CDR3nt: TGTGCCAGCAGCTCACGGACTAGCGGGGGGGCCAGCCACGAGCAGTACTTC